One TCR beta chain is described in this entry. Using its own MiXCR run on the RT-PCR reads, TCRdb lists one record per CDR3 protein. The sample has fewer than 800,000 distinct CDR3 sequences, 12% to 15% seen once. With 5 bases clipped from V and 8 bases from J, the junction kept 7 bases outside the gene matches. The CDR3 sequence is 15 residues long. Germline V gives CDR1 MNHEY, CDR2 SMNVEV (reference sequence). Sequencing was performed on memory CD4+ T cells from blood. The TCR originated in a female donor in good health, serving as a healthy control. This chain uses TRBV27 with TRBJ1-4, with 11 bases that match TRBD1. Written as DNA, the CDR3 is TGTGCCAGCAGTCAATGGACAGGGGGCGACGAAAAACTGTTTTTT. It codes for CASSQWTGGDEKLFF.